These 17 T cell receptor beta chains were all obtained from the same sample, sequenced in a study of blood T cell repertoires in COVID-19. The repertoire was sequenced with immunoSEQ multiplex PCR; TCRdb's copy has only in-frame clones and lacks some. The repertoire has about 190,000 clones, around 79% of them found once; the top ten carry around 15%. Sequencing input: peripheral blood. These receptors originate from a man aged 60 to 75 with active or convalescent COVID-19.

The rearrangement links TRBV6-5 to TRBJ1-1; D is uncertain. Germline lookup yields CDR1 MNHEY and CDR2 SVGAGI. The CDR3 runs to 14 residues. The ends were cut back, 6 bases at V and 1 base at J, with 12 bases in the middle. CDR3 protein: CASRSPGRNTEAFF. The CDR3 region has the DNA TGTGCCAGCAGATCTCCTGGGAGGAACACTGAAGCTTTCTTT.

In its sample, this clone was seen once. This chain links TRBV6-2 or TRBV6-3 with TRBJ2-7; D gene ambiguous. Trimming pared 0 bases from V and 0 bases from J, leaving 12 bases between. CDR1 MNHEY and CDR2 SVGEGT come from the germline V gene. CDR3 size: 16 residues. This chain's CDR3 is CASSYSTERSSYEQYF. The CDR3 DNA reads TGTGCCAGCAGTTACTCGACTGAAAGGAGCTCCTACGAGCAGTACTTC.

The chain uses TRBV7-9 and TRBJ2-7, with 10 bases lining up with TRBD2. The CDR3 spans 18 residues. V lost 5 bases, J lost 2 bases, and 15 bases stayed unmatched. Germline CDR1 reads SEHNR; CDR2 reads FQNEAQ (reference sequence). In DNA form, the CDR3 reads TGTGCCAGCAGCCCCCGATTCCTCCTAGCGGGAGCCACCTACGAGCAGTACTTC. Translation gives CASSPRFLLAGATYEQYF.

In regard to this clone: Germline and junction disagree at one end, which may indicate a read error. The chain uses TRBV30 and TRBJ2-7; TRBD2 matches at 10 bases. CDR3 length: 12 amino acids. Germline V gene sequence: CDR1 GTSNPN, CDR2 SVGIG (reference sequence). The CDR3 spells CAGSGGAYEQYF. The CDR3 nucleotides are TGTGCCGGGAGCGGGGGGGCCTACGAGCAGTACTTC. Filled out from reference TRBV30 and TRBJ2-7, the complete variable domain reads SQTIHQWPATLVQPVGSPLSLECTVEGTSNPNLYWYRQAAGRGLQLLFYSVGIGQISSEVPQNLSASRPQDRQFILSSKKLLLSDSGFYLCAGSGGAYEQYFGPGTRLTVT.

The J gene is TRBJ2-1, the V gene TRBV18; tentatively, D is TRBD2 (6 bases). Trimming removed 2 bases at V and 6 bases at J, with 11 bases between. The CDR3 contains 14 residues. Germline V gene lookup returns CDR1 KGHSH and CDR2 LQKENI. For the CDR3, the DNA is TGTGCCAGCTCACCATCCCAGCGGGTCAATGAGCAGTTCTTC. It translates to CASSPSQRVNEQFF.

The CDR3 sequence: CASSPLVSGNEQFF. The CDR3 DNA is TGTGCCAGCAGTCCTCTAGTTAGCGGGAATGAGCAGTTCTTC. The chain has TRBV28 and TRBJ2-1; 7 bases fit TRBD2. The CDR3 runs 14 residues. Trimming at V came to 5 bases and at J to 7 bases, leaving 8 bases not matched to a gene. Germline V gene lookup returns CDR1 MDHEN and CDR2 SYDVKM.

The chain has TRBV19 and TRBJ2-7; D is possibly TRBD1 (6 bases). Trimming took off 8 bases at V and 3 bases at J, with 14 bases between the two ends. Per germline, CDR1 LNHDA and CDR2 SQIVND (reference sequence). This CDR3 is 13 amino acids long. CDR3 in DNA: TGTGCCAGTGCGAGGACAGCTGACTACGAGCAGTACTTC. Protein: CASARTADYEQYF.

This chain's CDR3 is CASSLRPLAGGHNEQFF. The CDR3 DNA follows: TGTGCCAGCAGCTTGCGACCACTAGCGGGAGGCCACAATGAGCAGTTCTTC. The chain is built from TRBV5-5 and TRBJ2-1; 12 nucleotides agree with TRBD2. V dropped 1 base and J dropped 5; count of bases not matched to a gene: 7. This CDR3 is built from 17 residues. Germline CDR1 and CDR2: SGHKS and YYEKEE (reference sequence).

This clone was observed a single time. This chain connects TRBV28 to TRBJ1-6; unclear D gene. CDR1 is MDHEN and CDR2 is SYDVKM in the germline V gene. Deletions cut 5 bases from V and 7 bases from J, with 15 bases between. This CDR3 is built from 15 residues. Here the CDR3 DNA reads TGTGCCAGCAGTACCCCGACTGGAGGCAATTCACCCCTCCACTTT. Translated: CASSTPTGGNSPLHF.

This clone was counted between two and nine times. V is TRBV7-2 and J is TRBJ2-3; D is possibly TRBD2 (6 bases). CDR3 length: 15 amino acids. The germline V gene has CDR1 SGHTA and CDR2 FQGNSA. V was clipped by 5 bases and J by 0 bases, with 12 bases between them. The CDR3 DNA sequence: TGTGCCAGCAGCACCACTAGCCCCAGCACAGATACGCAGTATTTT. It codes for CASSTTSPSTDTQYF.

This CDR3 reads CASSLSAGGRGGNIQYF. The CDR3, as DNA: TGTGCCAGCAGTTTGTCGGCGGGAGGGCGCGGGGGGAACATTCAGTACTTC. V usage is TRBV6-2 or TRBV6-3 and J usage is TRBJ2-4, with 9 bases identical to TRBD2. The V segment lost 4 bases and the J segment 7 bases; nucleotides outside the gene matches: 14. Per the germline V gene, CDR1 is MNHEY and CDR2 is SVGEGT. CDR3 size: 17 residues.

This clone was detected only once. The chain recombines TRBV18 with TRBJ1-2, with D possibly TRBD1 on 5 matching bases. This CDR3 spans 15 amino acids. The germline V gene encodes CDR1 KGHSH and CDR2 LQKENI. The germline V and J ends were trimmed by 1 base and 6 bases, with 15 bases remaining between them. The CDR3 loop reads CASSPRGTGENGYTF. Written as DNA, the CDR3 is TGTGCCAGCTCACCACGGGGGACGGGGGAGAATGGCTACACCTTC.

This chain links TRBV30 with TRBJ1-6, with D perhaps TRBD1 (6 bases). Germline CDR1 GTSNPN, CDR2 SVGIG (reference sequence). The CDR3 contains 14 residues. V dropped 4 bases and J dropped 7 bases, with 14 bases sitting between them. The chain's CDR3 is CAWNVAGTNSPLHF. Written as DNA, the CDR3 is TGTGCCTGGAATGTCGCAGGGACAAATTCACCCCTCCACTTT. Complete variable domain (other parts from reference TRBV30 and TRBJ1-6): SQTIHQWPATLVQPVGSPLSLECTVEGTSNPNLYWYRQAAGRGLQLLFYSVGIGQISSEVPQNLSASRPQDRQFILSSKKLLLSDSGFYLCAWNVAGTNSPLHFGNGTRLTVT.

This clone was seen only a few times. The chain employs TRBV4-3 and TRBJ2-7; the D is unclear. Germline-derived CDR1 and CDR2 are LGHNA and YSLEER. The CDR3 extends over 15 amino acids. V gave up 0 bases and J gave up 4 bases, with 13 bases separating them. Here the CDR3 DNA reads TGCGCCAGCAGCCAAGAATCAGCGCAAATGTACGAGCAGTACTTC. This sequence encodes CASSQESAQMYEQYF.

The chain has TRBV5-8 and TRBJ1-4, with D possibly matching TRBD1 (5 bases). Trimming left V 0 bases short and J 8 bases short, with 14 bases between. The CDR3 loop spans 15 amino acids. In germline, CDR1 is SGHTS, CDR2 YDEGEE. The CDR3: CASSLEGRAGEKLFF. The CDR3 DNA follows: TGTGCCAGCAGCTTGGAGGGGAGGGCTGGGGAAAAACTGTTTTTT.

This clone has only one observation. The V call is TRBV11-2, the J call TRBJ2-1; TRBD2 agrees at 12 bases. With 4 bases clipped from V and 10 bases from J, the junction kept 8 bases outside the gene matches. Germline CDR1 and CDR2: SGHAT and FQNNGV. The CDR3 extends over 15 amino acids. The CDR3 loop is CASSSETSGSVEQFF. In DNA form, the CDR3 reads TGTGCCAGCAGCTCCGAGACTAGCGGGAGCGTCGAGCAGTTCTTC.

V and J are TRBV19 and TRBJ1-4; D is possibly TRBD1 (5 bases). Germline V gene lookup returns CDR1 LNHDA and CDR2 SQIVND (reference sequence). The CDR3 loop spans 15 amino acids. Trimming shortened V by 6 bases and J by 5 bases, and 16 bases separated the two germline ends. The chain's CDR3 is CASRRGAGMNEKLFF. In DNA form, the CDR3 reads TGTGCCAGTAGACGCGGGGCAGGGATGAATGAAAAACTGTTTTTT.